This TCR beta chain is from a study of Ad26.COV2.S vaccination and SARS-CoV-2 variants (dated by TCRdb to the early 2020s). Regarding the study in general: TCRbeta repertoire sequencing was used to assess the specificity and breadth of SARS-CoV-2-reactive T cell receptors after Ad26.COV2.S vaccination. The TCR-sequenced set comprised around 30 samples: approximately 19 Ad26.COV2.S vaccine recipients, 5 placebo recipients and 8 SARS-CoV-2 convalescent individuals.

Points the paper makes about the study in general: Substantial breadth of spike-specific CD8+ and CD4+ T cell responses was reported after vaccination. The authors noted that total T cell responses may have been underestimated by the TCR breadth and depth analyses. Spike-specific TCR breadth was higher in Ad26.COV2.S recipients than in placebo recipients (P = 0.0014). Vaccine and placebo recipients had comparable non-spike TCR breadth, which fits with the vaccine containing only spike.

The immunoSEQ Assay was the method used to sequence TCRbeta CDR3 regions. After extraction, genomic DNA underwent amplification by bias-controlled multiplex PCR, followed by high-throughput sequencing. Per the original workflow: Collapsing and filtering of sequences were performed to quantify the absolute abundance of each unique TCRbeta CDR3 region. Usable DNA was measured by amplifying reference genes present in all nucleated cells, and TCRbeta template counts were normalized to that usable DNA to estimate T cell fraction. Repertoire TCRs were annotated as SARS-CoV-2-specific when V gene, CDR3 amino acid sequence and J gene were exactly matched to a known reactive TCR set. The reference SARS-CoV-2 TCR set was derived from MIRA and filtered for enrichment in COVID-19-positive ImmuneCODE repertoires, a step that removed public or cross-reactive TCRs. Using the MIRA antigens, annotated TCRs were further analysed by specific ORF or by position within an ORF. Breadth was defined as annotated unique rearrangements over total unique productive rearrangements; depth was the summed frequency of those rearrangements. Two-sided Wilcoxon rank-sum tests were used to compare TCR breadth between groups. TCRdb's version of the immuneACCESS table is confined to in-frame rearrangements and falls short of the full clone set. An unresolved V gene accounts for under half of the shortfall where checked; the remainder is of unknown origin. The V and J calls and clone size are taken from that table; D and trimming were inferred from the DNA. Across this sample there are about 350,000 clones, with around 92% seen only once. Under 4% of the sample belongs to the ten largest clones.

The sample's time point label, decoded: individuals recovered from natural SARS-CoV-2 infection. The CDR3 measures 13 amino acids from cysteine to phenylalanine. The DNA shown is the 39-base CDR3, in frame from base 1. Relative to germline, V is 4 bases shorter and J is 0 bases shorter, with 6 bases between their ends. On this clone: Its target antigen remains unknown. No much larger clone exists at a distance of one base, and base qualities are not known.

This receptor was obtained from a human donor who had recovered from COVID-19. The sequencing here drew on peripheral blood, taken after recovery from COVID-19. The rearrangement joined TRBV12-3 or TRBV12-4 to TRBJ2-5; TRBD2 is possibly the D segment (6 matching bases). For the CDR3, the sequence is CASSSGDQETQYF. The base sequence is TGTGCCAGCAGTTCGGGGGACCAAGAGACCCAGTACTTC.